This T cell receptor beta chain was profiled in a study of T cell responses to AZD1222 COVID-19 vaccine. The data were produced by immunoSEQ multiplex PCR, yet TCRdb's version contains in-frame clones alone and is incomplete. Of roughly 120,000 clones listed, about 88% are singletons. Whole-study findings and limits: It was only after the peak T cell response that any repertoires were sampled. Baseline serostatus was positive in only a handful of AZD1222 recipients.

From germline, CDR1 is SGHDT and CDR2 YYEEEE. The CDR3 spans 17 residues. J gave up 1 base and V 3 bases, and 9 bases lay outside the gene matches. As regards this clone: Antigen unknown.

The source of this sequence is an adult in good health. This material consisted of peripheral blood, taken on day 0 of AZD1222 vaccination. The chain is built from TRBV5-6 and TRBJ1-5; 8 bases map to TRBD1. For the CDR3, the DNA is TGTGCCAGCAGCTCCCGGACAGGGAGGGAGAGCAATCAGCCCCAGCATTTT. This translates into CASSSRTGRESNQPQHF.